The next 25 T cell receptor beta chains were all read from a single sample in a study of cytomegalovirus exposure and HLA in healthy donors. The PCR employed 60 Vbeta primers together with 13 Jbeta primers. Sequencing used immunoSEQ multiplex PCR; TCRdb keeps in-frame clones, though not all of them. The sample includes about 120,000 clones, approximately 82% seen only once; the top ten take about 20%. Sequencing was performed on PBMCs. Source of these receptors: a man in his late teens or twenties in good health and CMV-seropositive.

This clone is a singleton in its sample. The chain couples TRBV5-1 to TRBJ1-6; D might be TRBD1 (6 bases). Germline CDR1 reads SGHRS; CDR2 reads YFSETQ. V lost 0 bases to trimming and J lost 7 bases, with 14 bases between them. This CDR3 contains 16 residues. The CDR3 coding sequence is TGCGCCAGCAGCTTGGGGGCAGGGGCCGTCAATTCACCCCTCCACTTT. Residues: CASSLGAGAVNSPLHF.

This sequence joins TRBV7-9 and TRBJ2-7, with D possibly being TRBD1 (6 bases). This CDR3 region has 14 residues. Germline CDR1 reads SEHNR; CDR2 reads FQNEAQ (reference sequence). V gave up 1 base and J gave up 5 bases, with 12 bases separating them. CDR3 amino acids: CASSLETGGNEQYF. The CDR3 DNA sequence: TGTGCCAGCAGCTTAGAGACAGGTGGGAACGAGCAGTACTTC.

This clone was seen a single time. V and J are TRBV27 and TRBJ1-5; D call uncertain. The V end was cut by 5 bases, the J end by 0 bases, with 11 bases between. The CDR3 is 15 amino acids. From germline, CDR1 is MNHEY and CDR2 SMNVEV (reference sequence). CDR3 sequence: CASSSGVPSNQPQHF. The CDR3, as DNA: TGTGCCAGCAGTAGCGGGGTCCCTAGCAATCAGCCCCAGCATTTT.

The chain carries TRBV4-1 and TRBJ1-5; D unresolved. The V gene lost 0 bases and the J gene lost 0 bases, with 15 bases spanning the gap. The CDR3 runs to 18 residues. CDR1 is MGHRA, CDR2 YSYEKL, per germline. The CDR3 here is CASSQDRPRGYSNQPQHF. CDR3 sequence (DNA): TGCGCCAGCAGCCAAGATAGACCTCGGGGTTATAGCAATCAGCCCCAGCATTTT.

In nucleotides, the CDR3 is TGTGCCAGCAGCTTAGGCGGGTATGCAGGAAACACCATATATTTT. Translation gives CASSLGGYAGNTIYF. The V call is TRBV7-6, the J call TRBJ1-3; D is undetermined. There are 15 residues in the CDR3. V gave up 1 base and J gave up 4 bases, with 11 bases separating them. Germline values: CDR1 SGHVS, CDR2 FNYEAQ.

The V call is TRBV15, the J call TRBJ1-2, with 7 bases identical to TRBD1. Germline loops: CDR1 LNHNV, CDR2 YYDKDF (reference sequence). The J segment lost 2 bases and the V segment lost 0 bases, leaving 12 bases of the junction unmatched. The CDR3 extends over 18 amino acids. The CDR3: CATSRDRWDSSDNYGYTF. The CDR3 nucleotides are TGTGCCACCAGCAGAGATCGTTGGGACAGTAGTGACAACTATGGCTACACCTTC.

This chain uses TRBV28 with TRBJ1-5; TRBD1 agrees at 11 bases. The CDR3 has 15 residues. V was clipped by 6 bases and J by 5 bases; unmatched bases: 6. The germline CDR1 and CDR2 sequences are MDHEN and SYDVKM. The CDR3 spells CASSRTGGPYQPQHF. In nucleotides, the CDR3 is TGTGCCAGCAGCAGGACAGGGGGCCCCTATCAGCCCCAGCATTTT.

V is TRBV5-6 and J is TRBJ1-6; tentative D call: TRBD1 (6 bases). V lost 0 bases and J lost 0, with 13 bases in between. This CDR3 has 18 amino acids. Per germline, CDR1 SGHDT and CDR2 YYEEEE. CDR3 amino acids: CASSLDLGQHSYNSPLHF. The CDR3 DNA sequence: TGTGCCAGCAGCTTGGATTTGGGACAACACTCCTATAATTCACCCCTCCACTTT.

The V gene is TRBV13, the J gene TRBJ1-2, with TRBD1 identical over 9 bases. J lost 3 bases, V lost 2 bases, and 7 bases had no gene match. Germline values: CDR1 PRHDT, CDR2 FYEKMQ (reference sequence). The length of the CDR3 is 16 residues. This chain's CDR3 is CASSLSFGTGHYGYTF. CDR3 DNA sequence: TGTGCCAGCAGCTTAAGCTTCGGGACAGGGCACTATGGCTACACCTTC.

The V call is TRBV7-6, the J call TRBJ1-2; D is possibly TRBD1 (6 bases). The CDR3 has 14 amino acids. Germline loops: CDR1 SGHVS, CDR2 FNYEAQ. Deletions cut 5 bases from V and 8 bases from J, with 18 bases between. In DNA, the CDR3 is TGTGCCAGCAGCCCCGCGGGGGCTCTATGGGGCTACACCTTC. Residues: CASSPAGALWGYTF.

This clone was detected only a few times. The chain has TRBV18 and TRBJ2-7, with D perhaps TRBD2 (5 bases). CDR1 and CDR2 (germline): KGHSH, LQKENI. The ends were cut back, 4 bases at V and 6 bases at J, with 19 bases in the middle. The CDR3 totals 15 residues. CDR3 residues: CASSLDAGLRGEQYF. The CDR3 DNA reads TGTGCCAGCTCACTTGATGCCGGACTCCGTGGCGAGCAGTACTTC.

This clone is a singleton in its sample. This sequence joins TRBV15 and TRBJ2-7; D is unresolved. Germline values: CDR1 LNHNV, CDR2 YYDKDF (reference sequence). The ends were cut back, 0 bases at V and 3 bases at J, with 12 bases in the middle. There are 15 residues in the CDR3. This CDR3 is CATSRDRVGGYEQYF. The CDR3 nucleotides read TGTGCCACCAGCAGAGATCGGGTTGGCGGCTACGAGCAGTACTTC.

The V and J genes are TRBV28 and TRBJ2-5, with 8 bases that match TRBD1. The DNA matches TRBJ2-7 better at its end, which makes the J call doubtful. CDR1 and CDR2 (germline): MDHEN, SYDVKM. CDR3 length: 15 residues. CDR3 nucleotides: TGTGCCAGCATACCTGGACAGGGTCGGTCCTACGAGCAGTACTTC. Translation gives CASIPGQGRSYEQYF.

V is TRBV4-1 and J is TRBJ2-5; 8 positions agree with TRBD2. The V gene end was trimmed by 5 bases and the J gene end by 4 bases; junction bases not matched to a gene: 9. The CDR3 totals 15 residues. Germline V gives CDR1 MGHRA, CDR2 YSYEKL. The CDR3 spells CASSSSGGVGETQYF. For the CDR3, the DNA is TGCGCCAGCAGCTCAAGCGGGGGAGTCGGAGAGACCCAGTACTTC.

The chain couples TRBV9 to TRBJ1-2, with 7 bases fitting TRBD1. Germline V lookup: CDR1 SGDLS, CDR2 YYNGEE. This CDR3 has 16 residues. The J segment lost 6 bases and the V segment lost 4 bases, leaving 15 bases of the junction unmatched. CDR3 coding DNA: TGTGCCAGCAGCAGTAGCCGACAGGGAGGACGTAATGGCTACACCTTC. Translated: CASSSSRQGGRNGYTF. Full variable domain (rest looked up from reference TRBV9 and TRBJ1-2): DSGVTQTPKHLITATGQRVTLRCSPRSGDLSVYWYQQSLDQGLQFLIQYYNGEERAKGNILERFSAQQFPDLHSELNLSSLELGDSALYFCASSSSRQGGRNGYTFGSGTRLTVV.

This clone was recorded only once. As DNA, the CDR3 is TGCGCCAGCAGCTGGGCTACACAGAACACTGAAGCTTTCTTT. This translates into CASSWATQNTEAFF. The V call is TRBV5-1, the J call TRBJ1-1; D is unclear. Between the trimmed V and J ends, which lost 3 bases and 1 base, there was a span of 10 bases. CDR1 and CDR2 (germline): SGHRS, YFSETQ. CDR3 length: 14 residues.

This clone was picked up a small number of times. V is TRBV11-2 and J is TRBJ2-2; possibly TRBD2 for D (5 bases). Germline V gene lookup returns CDR1 SGHAT and CDR2 FQNNGV. CDR3 length: 19 amino acids. V lost 5 bases, J lost 0 bases, and 22 bases lay in between. CDR3 residues: CASSPRISSRTPNTGELFF. For the CDR3, the DNA is TGTGCCAGCAGCCCCCGGATCTCTAGCCGGACCCCGAACACCGGGGAGCTGTTTTTT.

This clone was counted once. The chain employs TRBV10-2 and TRBJ1-1; D not resolved. The CDR3 totals 10 residues. Looked up from germline, CDR1 is WSHSY and CDR2 is SAAADI. V shed 7 bases and J shed 4 bases, with 4 bases lying between them. Here the CDR3 reads CASTGTEAFF. The CDR3 DNA reads TGCGCCAGCACGGGCACTGAAGCTTTCTTT.

The chain joins TRBV30 to TRBJ2-1, with a tentative D call TRBD1 (6 bases). V shed 1 base and J shed 4 bases, with 8 bases lying between them. The germline CDR1 and CDR2 sequences are GTSNPN and SVGIG (reference sequence). The CDR3 runs to 13 residues. The DNA of the CDR3 is TGTGCCTGGAGTGGGGACAATTACAATGAGCAGTTCTTC. Residues: CAWSGDNYNEQFF.

The rearrangement joins TRBV5-6 to TRBJ2-5; 8 nucleotides line up with TRBD1. The CDR3 is 15 residues long. Germline V gene sequence: CDR1 SGHDT, CDR2 YYEEEE. Trimming at V came to 0 bases and at J to 11 bases, leaving 12 bases not matched to a gene. The CDR3 spells CASSLDLDRVSGQYF. The CDR3 DNA is TGTGCCAGCAGCTTGGATTTGGACAGGGTGTCAGGGCAGTACTTC.

The chain has TRBV9 and TRBJ2-1; 10 bases match TRBD2. The CDR3 runs 16 residues. Germline V gives CDR1 SGDLS, CDR2 YYNGEE. V lost 0 bases and J lost 8; bases outside the gene matches: 8. The CDR3 region is CASSVAGAGGQDEQFF. DNA for the CDR3: TGTGCCAGCAGCGTAGCTGGAGCGGGGGGGCAGGATGAGCAGTTCTTC.

In its sample, this clone was seen once. The chain is built from TRBV19 and TRBJ1-1; 9 nucleotides agree with TRBD1. Trimming at V came to 9 bases and at J to 3 bases, leaving 8 bases not matched to a gene. This CDR3 is 14 amino acids long. Germline-derived CDR1 and CDR2 are LNHDA and SQIVND (reference sequence). CDR3 DNA sequence: TGTGCCAGCAGACAGGGGGGGATGCACACTGAAGCTTTCTTT. Translated, it gives CASRQGGMHTEAFF.

The gene calls are TRBV18 and TRBJ1-2, with TRBD1 matching over 7 bases. V was clipped by 0 bases and J by 7 bases; unmatched bases: 17. CDR3 length: 18 residues. In germline, CDR1 is KGHSH, CDR2 LQKENI. For the CDR3, the DNA is TGTGCCAGCTCACCACCGAACAGGGGCCGGCTGGTATATAGTGGCTACACCTTC. This codes for CASSPPNRGRLVYSGYTF.

The chain links TRBV2 to TRBJ2-5; tentatively, D is TRBD2 (5 bases). The length of the CDR3 is 14 residues. Germline V gives CDR1 SNHLY, CDR2 FYNNEI. Trimming shortened V by 4 bases and J by 5 bases, and 14 bases separated the two germline ends. The CDR3 nucleotides read TGTGCCAGCAGTGCTTACCCTTGGGAGGAGACCCAGTACTTC. This gives the protein CASSAYPWEETQYF. Together with reference TRBV2 and TRBJ2-5, the CDR3 gives the full variable domain: EPEVTQTPSHQVTQMGQEVILRCVPISNHLYFYWYRQILGQKVEFLVSFYNNEISEKSEIFDDQFSVERPDGSNFTLKIRSTKLEDSAMYFCASSAYPWEETQYFGPGTRLLVL.

The V call is TRBV11-2, the J call TRBJ2-7, with 8 bases aligning to TRBD1. V was clipped by 0 bases and J by 2 bases; unmatched bases: 3. This CDR3 is 15 amino acids long. Germline lookup yields CDR1 SGHAT and CDR2 FQNNGV. The CDR3 bases are TGTGCCAGCAGCTTAGAGCAGGGGGCAGCCTACGAGCAGTACTTC. The encoded protein is CASSLEQGAAYEQYF.